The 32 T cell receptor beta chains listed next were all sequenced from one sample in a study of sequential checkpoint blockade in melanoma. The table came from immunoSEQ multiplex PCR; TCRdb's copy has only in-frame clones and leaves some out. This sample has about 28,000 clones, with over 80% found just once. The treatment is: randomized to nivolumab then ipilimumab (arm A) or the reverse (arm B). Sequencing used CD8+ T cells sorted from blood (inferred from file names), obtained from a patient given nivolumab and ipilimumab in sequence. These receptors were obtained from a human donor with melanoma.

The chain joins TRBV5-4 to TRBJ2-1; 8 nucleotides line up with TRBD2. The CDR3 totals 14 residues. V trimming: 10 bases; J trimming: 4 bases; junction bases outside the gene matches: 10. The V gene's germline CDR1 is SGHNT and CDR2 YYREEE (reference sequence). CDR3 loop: CACYPGGGYNEQFF. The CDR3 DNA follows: TGTGCCTGCTACCCCGGGGGGGGATACAATGAGCAGTTCTTC.

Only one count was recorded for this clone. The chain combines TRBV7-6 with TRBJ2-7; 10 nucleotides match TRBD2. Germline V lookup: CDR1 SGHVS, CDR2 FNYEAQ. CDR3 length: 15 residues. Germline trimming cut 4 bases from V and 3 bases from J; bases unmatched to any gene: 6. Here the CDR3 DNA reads TGTGCCAGCAGCTCCGGACTAGCGGTAAACTACGAGCAGTACTTC. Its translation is CASSSGLAVNYEQYF.

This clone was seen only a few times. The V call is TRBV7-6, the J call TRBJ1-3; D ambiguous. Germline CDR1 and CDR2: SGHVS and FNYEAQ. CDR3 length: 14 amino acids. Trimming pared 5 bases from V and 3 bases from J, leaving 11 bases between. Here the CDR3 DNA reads TGTGCCAGCAGCCCTGATCCGGGTGGAAACACCATATATTTT. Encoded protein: CASSPDPGGNTIYF.

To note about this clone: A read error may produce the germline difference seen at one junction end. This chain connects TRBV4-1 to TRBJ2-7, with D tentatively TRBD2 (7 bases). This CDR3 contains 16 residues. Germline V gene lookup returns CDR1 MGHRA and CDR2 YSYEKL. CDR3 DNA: TGTGCCAGCAGCCAAGACAACGGAGGGGGGGCCCACGAGCAGTACTTC. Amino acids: CASSQDNGGGAHEQYF.

The CDR3 DNA reads TGTGCCAGCAGCTTAGCTGCTACGGGTGGATCTGGCTACACCTTC. Amino acid sequence: CASSLAATGGSGYTF. The chain has TRBV11-2 and TRBJ1-2; the D is unclear. The length of the CDR3 is 15 residues. Looked up from germline, CDR1 is SGHAT and CDR2 is FQNNGV. V lost 1 base, J lost 7 bases, and 16 bases lay in between.

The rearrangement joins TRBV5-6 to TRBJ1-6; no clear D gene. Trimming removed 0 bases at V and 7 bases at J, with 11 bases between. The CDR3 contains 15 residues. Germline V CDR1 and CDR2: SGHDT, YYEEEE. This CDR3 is CASSLEWQRNSPLHF. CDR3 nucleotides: TGTGCCAGCAGCTTGGAGTGGCAGAGGAATTCACCCCTCCACTTT.

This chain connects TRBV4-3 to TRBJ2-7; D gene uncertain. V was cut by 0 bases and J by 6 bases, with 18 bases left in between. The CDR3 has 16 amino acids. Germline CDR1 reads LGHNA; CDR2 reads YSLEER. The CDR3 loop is CASSQDKRASSGEQYF. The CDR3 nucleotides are TGCGCCAGCAGCCAAGATAAAAGAGCCTCCTCGGGCGAGCAGTACTTC.

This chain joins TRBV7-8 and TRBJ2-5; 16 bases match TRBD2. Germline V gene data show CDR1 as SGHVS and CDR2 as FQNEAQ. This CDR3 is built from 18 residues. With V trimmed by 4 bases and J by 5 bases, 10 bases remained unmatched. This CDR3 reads CASSSSGTSGGAWETQYF. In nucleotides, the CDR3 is TGTGCCAGCAGCTCCTCCGGGACTAGCGGGGGGGCTTGGGAGACCCAGTACTTC.

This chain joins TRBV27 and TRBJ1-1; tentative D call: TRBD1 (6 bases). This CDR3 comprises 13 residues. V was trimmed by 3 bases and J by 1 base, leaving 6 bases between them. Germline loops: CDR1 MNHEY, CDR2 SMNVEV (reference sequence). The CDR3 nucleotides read TGTGCCAGCAGTTTGGGACAGAACACTGAAGCTTTCTTT. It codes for CASSLGQNTEAFF.

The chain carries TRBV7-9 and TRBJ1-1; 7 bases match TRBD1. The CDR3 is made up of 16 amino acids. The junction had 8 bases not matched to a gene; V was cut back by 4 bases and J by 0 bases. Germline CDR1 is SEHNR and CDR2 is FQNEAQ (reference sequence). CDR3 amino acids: CASSSRQGIMNTEAFF. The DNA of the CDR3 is TGTGCCAGCAGCTCCCGACAGGGCATAATGAACACTGAAGCTTTCTTT.

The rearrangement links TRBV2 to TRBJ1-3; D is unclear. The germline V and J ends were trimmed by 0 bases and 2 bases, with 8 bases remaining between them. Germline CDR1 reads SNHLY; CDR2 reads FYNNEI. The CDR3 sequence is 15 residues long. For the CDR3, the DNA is TGTGCCAGCAGTGAAGCGGGCGAAGCTGGAAACACCATATATTTT. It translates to CASSEAGEAGNTIYF.

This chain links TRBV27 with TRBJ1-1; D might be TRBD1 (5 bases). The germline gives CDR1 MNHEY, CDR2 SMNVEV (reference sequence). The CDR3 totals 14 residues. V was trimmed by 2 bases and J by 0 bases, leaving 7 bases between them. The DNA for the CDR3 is TGTGCCAGCAGTTTAGCAGGGATGAACACTGAAGCTTTCTTT. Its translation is CASSLAGMNTEAFF.

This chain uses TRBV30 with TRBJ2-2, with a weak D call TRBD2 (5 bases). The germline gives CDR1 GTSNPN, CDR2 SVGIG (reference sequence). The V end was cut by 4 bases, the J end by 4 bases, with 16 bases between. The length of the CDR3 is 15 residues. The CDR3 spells CAWTEGIRGTGELFF. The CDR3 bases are TGTGCCTGGACCGAGGGTATCCGGGGCACCGGGGAGCTGTTTTTT.

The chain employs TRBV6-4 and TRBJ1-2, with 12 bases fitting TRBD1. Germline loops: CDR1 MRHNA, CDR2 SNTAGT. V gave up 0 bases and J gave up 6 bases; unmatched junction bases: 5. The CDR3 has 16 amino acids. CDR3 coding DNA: TGTGCCAGCAGTGACTCTTGGGACAGGGGGCTTGATGGCTACACCTTC. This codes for CASSDSWDRGLDGYTF.

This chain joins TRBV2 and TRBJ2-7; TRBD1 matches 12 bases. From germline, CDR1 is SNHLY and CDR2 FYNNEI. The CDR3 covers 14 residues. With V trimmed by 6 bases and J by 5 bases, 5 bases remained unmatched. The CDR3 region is CASRTGTGGDEQYF. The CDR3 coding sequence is TGTGCCAGCAGGACCGGGACAGGGGGCGACGAGCAGTACTTC.

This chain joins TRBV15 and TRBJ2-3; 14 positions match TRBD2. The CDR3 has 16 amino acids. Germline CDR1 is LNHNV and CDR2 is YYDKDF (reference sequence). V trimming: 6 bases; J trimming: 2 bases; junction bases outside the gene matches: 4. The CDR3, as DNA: TGTGCCACCAGAAGGACTAGCGGGGGGTTCACAGATACGCAGTATTTT. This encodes CATRRTSGGFTDTQYF.

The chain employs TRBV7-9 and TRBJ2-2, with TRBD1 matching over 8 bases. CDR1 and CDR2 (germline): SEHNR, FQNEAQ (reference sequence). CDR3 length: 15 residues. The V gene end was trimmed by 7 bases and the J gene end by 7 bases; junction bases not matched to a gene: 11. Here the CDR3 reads CASIPLDREIGELFF. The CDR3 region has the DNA TGTGCCAGCATTCCATTGGACAGGGAAATCGGGGAGCTGTTTTTT.

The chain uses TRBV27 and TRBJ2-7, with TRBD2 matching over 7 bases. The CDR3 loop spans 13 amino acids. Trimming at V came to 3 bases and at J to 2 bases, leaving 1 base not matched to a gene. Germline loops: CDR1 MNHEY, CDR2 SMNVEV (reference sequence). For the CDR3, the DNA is TGTGCCAGCAGTTTCGGGACTACCTACGAGCAGTACTTC. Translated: CASSFGTTYEQYF.

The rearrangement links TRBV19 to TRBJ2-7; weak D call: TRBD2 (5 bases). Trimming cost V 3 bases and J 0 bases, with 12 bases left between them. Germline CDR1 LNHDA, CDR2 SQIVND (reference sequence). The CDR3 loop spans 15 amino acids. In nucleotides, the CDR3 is TGTGCCAGTAGTATCGGGAAGAGAAGCTCCTACGAGCAGTACTTC. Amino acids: CASSIGKRSSYEQYF.

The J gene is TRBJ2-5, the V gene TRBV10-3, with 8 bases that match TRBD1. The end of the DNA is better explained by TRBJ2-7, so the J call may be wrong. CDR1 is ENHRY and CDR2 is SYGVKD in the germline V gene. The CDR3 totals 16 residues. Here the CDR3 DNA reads TGTGCCATCAGTGAGCCAGGACAGGGTTTCTCCTACGAGCAGTACTTC. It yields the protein CAISEPGQGFSYEQYF.

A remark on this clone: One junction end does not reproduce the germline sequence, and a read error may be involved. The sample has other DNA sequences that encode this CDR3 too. CDR3 sequence reads: CASSITDRATGELFF. The DNA for the CDR3 is TGTGCCAGTAGTATCACCGACAGGGCGACCGGGGAGTTGTTTTTT. This sequence joins TRBV19 and TRBJ2-2, with 7 bases aligning to TRBD1. CDR3 length: 15 amino acids. Germline CDR1 is LNHDA and CDR2 is SQIVND (reference sequence).

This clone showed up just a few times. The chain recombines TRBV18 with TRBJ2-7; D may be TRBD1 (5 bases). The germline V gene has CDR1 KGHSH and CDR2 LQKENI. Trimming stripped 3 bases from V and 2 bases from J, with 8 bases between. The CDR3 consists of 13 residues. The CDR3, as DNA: TGTGCCAGCTCACCCGGCAGGGCCTACGAGCAGTACTTC. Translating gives CASSPGRAYEQYF.

The CDR3 loop reads CASSLYASSNQPQHF. DNA for the CDR3: TGTGCCAGCAGCTTGTATGCCAGTAGCAATCAGCCCCAGCATTTT. This sequence joins TRBV5-6 and TRBJ1-5; D remains unclear. The CDR3 length is 15 residues. The V end was cut by 1 base, the J end by 0 bases, with 8 bases between. Germline V CDR1 and CDR2: SGHDT, YYEEEE.

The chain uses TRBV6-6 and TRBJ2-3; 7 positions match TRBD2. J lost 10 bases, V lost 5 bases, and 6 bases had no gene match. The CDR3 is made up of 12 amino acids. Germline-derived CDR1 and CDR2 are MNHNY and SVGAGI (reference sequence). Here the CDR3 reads CASSPGLVSQYF. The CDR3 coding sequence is TGTGCCAGCAGTCCCGGACTAGTTTCGCAGTATTTT.

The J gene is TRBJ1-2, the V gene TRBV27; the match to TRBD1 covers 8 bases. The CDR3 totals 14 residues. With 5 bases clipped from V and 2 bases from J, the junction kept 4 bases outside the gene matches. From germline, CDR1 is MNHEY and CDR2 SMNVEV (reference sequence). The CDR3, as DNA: TGTGCCAGCAGTCCCAGGGGGCTAAACTATGGCTACACCTTC. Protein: CASSPRGLNYGYTF.

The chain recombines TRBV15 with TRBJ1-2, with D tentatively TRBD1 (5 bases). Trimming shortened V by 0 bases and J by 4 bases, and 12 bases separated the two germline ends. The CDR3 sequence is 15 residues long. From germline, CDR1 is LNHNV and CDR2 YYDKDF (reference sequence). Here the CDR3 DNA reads TGTGCCACCAGCAGAGATCACGCAGGGATCTATGGCTACACCTTC. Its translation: CATSRDHAGIYGYTF.

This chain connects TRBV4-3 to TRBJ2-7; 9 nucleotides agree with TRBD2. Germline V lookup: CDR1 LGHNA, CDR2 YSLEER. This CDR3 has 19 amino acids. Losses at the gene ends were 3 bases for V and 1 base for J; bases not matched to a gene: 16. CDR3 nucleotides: TGCGCCAGCAGCCACCTTGGGGCTAGCGGGAATCTGGCTTCCTACGAGCAGTACTTC. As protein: CASSHLGASGNLASYEQYF.

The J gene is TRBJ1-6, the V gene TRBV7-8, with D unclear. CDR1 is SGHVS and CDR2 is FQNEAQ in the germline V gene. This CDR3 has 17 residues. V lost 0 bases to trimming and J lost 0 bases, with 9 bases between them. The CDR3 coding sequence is TGTGCCAGCAGCTTAGCGCTGAGGGTCTCCTATAATTCACCCCTCCACTTT. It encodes CASSLALRVSYNSPLHF.

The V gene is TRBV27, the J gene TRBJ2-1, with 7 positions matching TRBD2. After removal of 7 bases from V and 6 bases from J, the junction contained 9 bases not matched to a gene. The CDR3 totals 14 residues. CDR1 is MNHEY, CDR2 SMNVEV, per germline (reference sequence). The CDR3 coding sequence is TGTGCCAGCAAGAGGGCGGGAGATTTCAATGAGCAGTTCTTC. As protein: CASKRAGDFNEQFF.

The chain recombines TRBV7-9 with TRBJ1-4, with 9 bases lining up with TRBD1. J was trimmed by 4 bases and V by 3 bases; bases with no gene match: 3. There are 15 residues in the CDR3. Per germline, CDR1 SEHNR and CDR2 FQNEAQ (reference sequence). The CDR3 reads CASSFPTGGNEKLFF. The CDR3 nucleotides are TGTGCCAGCAGCTTCCCGACAGGGGGTAATGAAAAACTGTTTTTT.

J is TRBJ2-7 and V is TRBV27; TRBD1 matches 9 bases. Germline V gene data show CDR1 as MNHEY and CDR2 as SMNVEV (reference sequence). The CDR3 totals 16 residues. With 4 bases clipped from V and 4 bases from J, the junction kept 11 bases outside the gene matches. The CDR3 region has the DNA TGTGCCAGCAGTTCGGACAGGGGCCGCGACTTTTACGAGCAGTACTTC. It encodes CASSSDRGRDFYEQYF.

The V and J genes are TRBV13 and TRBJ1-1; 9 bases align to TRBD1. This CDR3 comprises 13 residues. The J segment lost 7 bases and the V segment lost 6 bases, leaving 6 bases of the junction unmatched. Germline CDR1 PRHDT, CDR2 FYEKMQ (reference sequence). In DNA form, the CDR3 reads TGTGCCAGCAGATCAACAGGGGGCGGTGAAGCTTTCTTT. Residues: CASRSTGGGEAFF.